The 27 T cell receptor beta chains below were found in one sample sequenced in a study of Graves' ophthalmopathy and Graves' hyperthyroidism. Amplification of the TCR beta CDR3 regions used RNA transcripts (as template). In the first round, RT-PCR was carried out with HTBI primers, and a multiplex PCR formed the second round. TCRdb reprocessed the multiplex PCR reads via MiXCR and lists one record per CDR3 protein. The sample contains just over 600,000 distinct CDR3 sequences, 20% to 25% of which appear only once. Material: peripheral blood. These receptor sequences come from a woman aged 18 to 35 with stable Graves' hyperthyroidism. Some clones in this sample may be carry-over from other donors' samples.

The table lists this clonotype with many counts. The rearrangement joins TRBV27 to TRBJ1-2, with unresolved D. The V gene lost 5 bases and the J gene lost 8 bases, with 21 bases spanning the gap. This CDR3 spans 15 amino acids. Per germline, CDR1 MNHEY and CDR2 SMNVEV (reference sequence). CDR3 sequence: CASSVKPDSLKGYTF. CDR3 nucleotide sequence: TGTGCCAGCAGTGTAAAACCGGACTCACTAAAAGGCTACACCTTC.

This clonotype occurred many times. CDR3 DNA sequence: TGTGCCAGCAGTGTCAGGGGAGGAGGAGGCTACACCTTC. It is translated as CASSVRGGGGYTF. The chain couples TRBV6-1 to TRBJ1-2, with D possibly being TRBD1 (6 bases). The V end was cut by 4 bases, the J end by 8 bases, with 14 bases between. CDR3 size: 13 residues. Germline CDR1 and CDR2: MNHNS and SASEGT.

This clonotype came up many times. The chain combines TRBV7-2 with TRBJ2-7; TRBD1 matches 10 bases. Trimming took 2 bases from V and 6 from J; bases not matched to a gene: 10. The CDR3 runs 16 residues. Germline CDR1 reads SGHTA; CDR2 reads FQGNSA. The CDR3 reads CASSLRPGTGESEQYF. The CDR3 nucleotides read TGTGCCAGCAGCTTAAGACCCGGGACAGGGGAGAGCGAGCAGTACTTC.

This clonotype was detected ten times or more. V gene TRBV15 combines with J gene TRBJ1-1; 7 bases agree with TRBD1. The CDR3 length is 17 residues. The germline V gene encodes CDR1 LNHNV and CDR2 YYDKDF (reference sequence). V dropped 5 bases and J dropped 1; count of bases not matched to a gene: 13. The CDR3 reads CATSPYQGGIRNTEAFF. CDR3 in DNA: TGTGCCACCAGCCCTTATCAGGGGGGAATCAGGAACACTGAAGCTTTCTTT.

This clonotype was counted ten times or more. The chain links TRBV6-1 to TRBJ1-6; TRBD1 matches 7 bases. Germline CDR1 MNHNS, CDR2 SASEGT. The CDR3 totals 14 residues. Losses at the gene ends were 5 bases for V and 4 bases for J; bases not matched to a gene: 2. CDR3 nucleotide sequence: TGTGCCAGCAGTACAGGGGCATATAATTCACCCCTCCACTTT. Its protein is CASSTGAYNSPLHF.

Comments on this clonotype: Compared with germline, one end of the junction differs, possibly owing to a read error. The chain couples TRBV12-3 or TRBV12-4 to TRBJ1-1; D remains unclear. The CDR3 runs to 16 residues. CDR3 nucleotide sequence: TGTGCCAGCAGTTTCGGTTTGAGACCCATGATCACTGAATCTTTCTTT. Residues: CASSFGLRPMITESFF.

This sequence joins TRBV30 and TRBJ1-1; D remains unclear. This CDR3 has 13 amino acids. The germline V gene encodes CDR1 GTSNPN and CDR2 SVGIG (reference sequence). V was cut by 4 bases and J by 6 bases, with 15 bases left in between. CDR3 nucleotide sequence: TGTGCCTGGATACGGGGAAGTTTGGCTGAAGCTTTCTTT. It codes for CAWIRGSLAEAFF.

The chain has TRBV12-3 or TRBV12-4 and TRBJ1-6, with 7 bases lining up with TRBD1. This CDR3 spans 14 amino acids. Unmatched junction bases numbered 12, after V lost 6 bases and J lost 13 bases. CDR3 DNA: TGTGCCAGCAGCCTCACAGGGGATCTGGGGCCCCTCCACTTT. Encoded protein: CASSLTGDLGPLHF.

V is TRBV18 and J is TRBJ1-3; no reliable D call. This CDR3 region has 15 residues. Trimming removed 4 bases from V and 0 bases from J, with 10 bases in between. Germline V gives CDR1 KGHSH, CDR2 LQKENI. The CDR3 protein is CASSQDSSSGNTIYF. The CDR3 DNA reads as TGTGCCAGCTCACAGGACTCGAGCTCTGGAAACACCATATATTTT.

This clonotype was seen many times. A read error is possible here, since a much larger clone lies one base away. This sequence joins TRBV6-1 and TRBJ1-2; D gene ambiguous. Germline-derived CDR1 and CDR2 are MNHNS and SASEGT. The CDR3 runs 13 residues. Trimming pared 4 bases from V and 1 base from J, leaving 7 bases between. CDR3 amino acids: CASSVDINYGYTF. Written as DNA, the CDR3 is TGTGCCAGCAGTGTCGACATTAACTATGGCTACACCTTC.

Here the CDR3 reads CASRMDSHQPQHF. CDR3 in DNA: TGTGCCAGCAGGATGGACAGCCATCAGCCCCAGCATTTT. V is TRBV6-2 or TRBV6-3 and J is TRBJ1-5; TRBD1 might be the D (6 bases). The ends were cut back, 6 bases at V and 5 bases at J, with 11 bases in the middle. From germline, CDR1 is MNHEY and CDR2 SVGEGT. The CDR3 consists of 13 residues.

Worth noting for this clonotype: A much more abundant neighbour one base away suggests this may be a read error. The CDR3 end shows no conserved phenylalanine or tryptophan, and so a read error is likely. The chain employs TRBV28 and TRBJ1-2; no clear D. CDR1 and CDR2 from the germline V gene are MDHEN and SYDVKM. This CDR3 is 12 amino acids long. Trimming took 3 bases from V and 7 from J, leaving 9 bases between them. The CDR3 DNA follows: TGTGCCAGCAGTTTCGGGGTTAGTGGCTACACCGTC. As protein: CASSFGVSGYTV.

In this sample, this clonotype turned up many times. V and J are TRBV28 and TRBJ1-2; TRBD1 matches at 8 bases. The CDR3 is made up of 15 amino acids. V lost 5 bases and J lost 8; bases outside the gene matches: 13. Germline CDR1 is MDHEN and CDR2 is SYDVKM. The CDR3 nucleotides read TGTGCCAGCAGTCCCGGGACAGGAACTTGGGAGGGCTACACCTTC. Translated: CASSPGTGTWEGYTF.

This clonotype was picked up many times. The V and J genes are TRBV6-1 and TRBJ1-5, with no clear D. Trimming pared 2 bases from V and 2 bases from J, leaving 13 bases between. Germline V CDR1 and CDR2: MNHNS, SASEGT. This CDR3 has 16 residues. In DNA, the CDR3 is TGTGCCAGCAGTGAACTAAGAGGGATTGGCAATCAGCCCCAGCATTTT. Encoded protein: CASSELRGIGNQPQHF.

This clonotype was counted between two and nine times. The gene calls are TRBV12-3 or TRBV12-4 and TRBJ1-2, with 8 nucleotides matching TRBD1. V shed 7 bases and J 2 bases; nucleotides not matched to a gene: 6. The CDR3 covers 14 residues. The CDR3 region is CASKMGQANYGYTF. The CDR3 nucleotides are TGTGCCAGCAAAATGGGACAGGCAAACTATGGCTACACCTTC.

At least ten counts were recorded for this clonotype. The genes are TRBV28 and TRBJ2-7; tentatively, D is TRBD2 (6 bases). Germline-derived CDR1 and CDR2 are MDHEN and SYDVKM. V lost 5 bases, J lost 6 bases, and 17 bases lay in between. CDR3 length: 14 residues. The CDR3 sequence: CASSPWDSRSEQYF. The CDR3 DNA sequence: TGTGCCAGCAGTCCGTGGGACTCCCGATCCGAGCAGTACTTC. The full variable domain, with the rest looked up from reference TRBV28 and TRBJ2-7, is DVKVTQSSRYLVKRTGEKVFLECVQDMDHENMFWYRQDPGLGLRLIYFSYDVKMKEKGDIPEGYSVSREKKERFSLILESASTNQTSMYLCASSPWDSRSEQYFGPGTRLTVT.

This clonotype was observed many times. The J gene is TRBJ1-3, the V gene TRBV28; D remains unclear. Germline assignment: CDR1 MDHEN and CDR2 SYDVKM. The CDR3 covers 12 residues. Trimming left V 6 bases short and J 7 bases short, with 10 bases between. The CDR3 coding sequence is TGTGCCAGCAGCCCCCTGGGTAACACCATATATTTT. Translating it yields CASSPLGNTIYF.

Many counts were recorded for this clonotype. The rearrangement uses TRBV20-1 and TRBJ2-5; D is undetermined. V was cut by 4 bases and J by 2 bases, with 8 bases left in between. The CDR3 loop spans 12 amino acids. Germline assignment: CDR1 DFQATT and CDR2 SNEGSKA (reference sequence). This CDR3 reads CSAILGQETQYF. In DNA form, the CDR3 reads TGCAGTGCTATCTTGGGACAAGAGACCCAGTACTTC.

The CDR3: CASAGTGVQVGAFYGYTF. Written as DNA, the CDR3 is TGTGCCAGCGCCGGGACAGGGGTTCAAGTGGGTGCCTTCTATGGCTACACCTTC. This chain joins TRBV28 and TRBJ1-2; 10 bases match TRBD1. The CDR3 contains 18 residues. The junction had 19 bases not matched to a gene; V was cut back by 8 bases and J by 4 bases. Germline CDR1 is MDHEN and CDR2 is SYDVKM.

This clonotype was seen a handful of times. V gene TRBV6-5 combines with J gene TRBJ1-2, with 7 bases fitting TRBD1. The V and J ends lost 4 bases and 3 bases, in that order; junction bases with no gene match: 5. Looked up from germline, CDR1 is MNHEY and CDR2 is SVGAGI. The CDR3 length is 14 residues. The CDR3 DNA sequence: TGTGCCAGCAGTTCCAGGGGGGCCTACTATGGCTACACCTTC. Residues: CASSSRGAYYGYTF.

This clonotype was seen many times. The J gene is TRBJ2-7, the V gene TRBV5-1; D is perhaps TRBD1 (5 bases). Trimming pared 8 bases from V and 3 bases from J, leaving 21 bases between. The CDR3 contains 15 residues. Looked up from germline, CDR1 is SGHRS and CDR2 is YFSETQ. The CDR3 loop reads CASMWGDSPYYEQYF. The CDR3 bases are TGCGCCAGTATGTGGGGTGACAGTCCATACTACGAGCAGTACTTC.

This clonotype was recorded at least ten times. The V call is TRBV18, the J call TRBJ1-6; D is unclear. The CDR3 length is 15 residues. Trimming stripped 0 bases from V and 8 bases from J, with 11 bases between. Per the germline V gene, CDR1 is KGHSH and CDR2 is LQKENI. This CDR3 is CASSPPPGEDSPLHF. The CDR3, as DNA: TGTGCCAGCTCACCACCTCCTGGGGAGGATTCACCCCTCCACTTT. Based on the CDR3 plus reference TRBV18 and TRBJ1-6, the full variable domain is NAGVMQNPRHLVRRRGQEARLRCSPMKGHSHVYWYRQLPEEGLKFMVYLQKENIIDESGMPKERFSAEFPKEGPSILRIQQVVRGDSAAYFCASSPPPGEDSPLHFGNGTRLTVT.

This clonotype was counted many times. This chain connects TRBV20-1 to TRBJ2-6; D possibly corresponds to TRBD1 (5 bases). The CDR3 is 14 residues long. From germline, CDR1 is DFQATT and CDR2 SNEGSKA (reference sequence). Deletions cut 4 bases from V and 0 bases from J, with 7 bases between. Here the CDR3 reads CSATGISGANVLTF. The CDR3 region has the DNA TGCAGTGCTACAGGGATCTCTGGGGCCAACGTCCTGACTTTC.

This clonotype has only a few counts. The J gene is TRBJ2-1, the V gene TRBV2, with TRBD1 matching over 9 bases. CDR1 and CDR2 from the germline V gene are SNHLY and FYNNEI. J gave up 8 bases and V 6 bases, and 17 bases lay outside the gene matches. The CDR3 extends over 17 amino acids. Written as DNA, the CDR3 is TGTGCCAGCAGGGGACCCGGGACAGGGCAGGAGATCGATGAGCAGTTCTTC. Protein: CASRGPGTGQEIDEQFF.

The sample holds many counts of this clonotype. The chain has TRBV2 and TRBJ1-5; 7 nucleotides line up with TRBD1. The CDR3 consists of 15 residues. V lost 5 bases and J lost 5; bases outside the gene matches: 9. Per germline, CDR1 SNHLY and CDR2 FYNNEI. The CDR3: CASSNSGTEDQPQHF. Here the CDR3 DNA reads TGTGCCAGCAGTAACTCCGGGACAGAAGATCAGCCCCAGCATTTT.

This clonotype has more than one count but fewer than ten. The chain recombines TRBV20-1 with TRBJ1-2; D uncertain. The germline V gene has CDR1 DFQATT and CDR2 SNEGSKA (reference sequence). Trimming took off 1 base at V and 1 base at J, with 10 bases between the two ends. CDR3 length: 14 amino acids. CDR3 sequence: CSARAPGSNYGYTF. In DNA, the CDR3 is TGCAGTGCTAGAGCTCCCGGCAGTAACTATGGCTACACCTTC.

This clonotype was detected ten times or more. V usage is TRBV6-1 and J usage is TRBJ2-5; 9 nucleotides match TRBD2. V lost 6 bases and J lost 1; bases outside the gene matches: 0. This CDR3 has 13 amino acids. In germline, CDR1 is MNHNS, CDR2 SASEGT. The CDR3 protein is CASRTSGQETQYF. CDR3 DNA: TGTGCCAGCAGGACTAGCGGCCAAGAGACCCAGTACTTC.